The clone carrying this T cell receptor beta chain turned up a few times. As yet, its antigen is unknown. This sample is drawn from a study of cytomegalovirus exposure and HLA in healthy donors. On the study more broadly: In a later analysis, it was reported that the roughly 130 validation repertoires had been produced on the same platform as the 500 to 750 repertoires belonging to the first cohort. General observations from the study: Rarity held for most TCR sequences, but there were some public TCRs that occurred in many donors. Confirmation was obtained in vitro that three CMV-associated chains are specific for CMV antigens. Cytomegalovirus-associated TCR beta chains were listed, numbering under 200.

J was trimmed by 6 bases and V by 6 bases; bases with no gene match: 10. Germline lookup yields CDR1 SNHLY and CDR2 FYNNEI. This CDR3 comprises 14 residues. Profiled with immunoSEQ multiplex PCR; TCRdb holds only in-frame clones, not every one. Here the sample spans about 260,000 clones, roughly 87% being singletons. Source material: PBMCs. The chain is built from TRBV2 and TRBJ1-1; 7 bases are shared with TRBD1. This TCR came from a woman aged 30 to 39 in good health and CMV-seronegative. DNA for the CDR3: TGTGCCAGCAGGGTGGAGGGACAGATTCCTGAAGCTTTCTTT. This codes for CASRVEGQIPEAFF.